The 15 T cell receptor beta chains presented below share a single source sample, sequenced in a study of preoperative IRX-2 immunotherapy in early breast cancer. The protocol was immunoSEQ multiplex PCR, while the TCRdb copy is restricted to in-frame clones and leaves out a portion. Among 8,500 to 14,000 clones listed, 75% to 90% were seen once. The treatment is: preoperative locoregional IRX-2 cytokine immunotherapy. The sequences come from lymph node tissue, collected before IRX-2 immunotherapy. The receptors were gathered from a human donor with breast cancer.

The chain uses TRBV15 and TRBJ2-7; the D is unclear. This CDR3 is built from 15 residues. V lost 0 bases, J lost 3 bases, and 12 bases lay in between. Germline V lookup: CDR1 LNHNV, CDR2 YYDKDF (reference sequence). In DNA, the CDR3 is TGTGCCACCAGCAGAGAAATGGACGGAAACTACGAGCAGTACTTC. This encodes CATSREMDGNYEQYF.

The genes are TRBV28 and TRBJ1-5; D gene ambiguous. Between the trimmed V and J ends, which lost 3 bases and 2 bases, there was a span of 8 bases. The CDR3 loop spans 14 amino acids. Germline V lookup: CDR1 MDHEN, CDR2 SYDVKM. The CDR3 loop reads CASSLGWGNQPQHF. CDR3 DNA: TGTGCCAGCAGTTTGGGATGGGGCAATCAGCCCCAGCATTTT.

The rearrangement uses TRBV28 and TRBJ2-7, with 10 bases aligning to TRBD2. V shed 5 bases and J 3 bases; nucleotides not matched to a gene: 13. Per germline, CDR1 MDHEN and CDR2 SYDVKM. The CDR3 consists of 17 residues. CDR3 in amino acids: CASSRLAGVALGYEQYF. CDR3 nucleotides: TGTGCCAGCAGTCGCCTAGCGGGAGTCGCTCTGGGCTACGAGCAGTACTTC. Complete variable domain (other parts from reference TRBV28 and TRBJ2-7): DVKVTQSSRYLVKRTGEKVFLECVQDMDHENMFWYRQDPGLGLRLIYFSYDVKMKEKGDIPEGYSVSREKKERFSLILESASTNQTSMYLCASSRLAGVALGYEQYFGPGTRLTVT.

The chain uses TRBV6-8 and TRBJ2-3; 8 bases line up with TRBD2. Germline trimming cut 4 bases from V and 0 bases from J; bases unmatched to any gene: 3. The CDR3 has 15 residues. The germline V gene has CDR1 MNHGY and CDR2 SAAAGT. CDR3 nucleotide sequence: TGTGCCAGCAGTTCCAGCGGGAGAAGCACAGATACGCAGTATTTT. This encodes CASSSSGRSTDTQYF.

This clone has just one count. This rearrangement joins TRBV5-1 to TRBJ1-2; weak D call: TRBD1 (5 bases). Trimming took off 0 bases at V and 4 bases at J, with 13 bases between the two ends. This CDR3 is 15 amino acids long. Germline V gene lookup returns CDR1 SGHRS and CDR2 YFSETQ. The CDR3 nucleotides read TGCGCCAGCAGCTTGGCCGCGGGGCAGGGCTATGGCTACACCTTC. This translates into CASSLAAGQGYGYTF. Using reference TRBV5-1 and TRBJ1-2 for the parts outside the CDR3, the full variable domain is KAGVTQTPRYLIKTRGQQVTLSCSPISGHRSVSWYQQTPGQGLQFLFEYFSETQRNKGNFPGRFSGRQFSNSRSEMNVSTLELGDSALYLCASSLAAGQGYGYTFGSGTRLTVV.

A single count supports this clone. This chain links TRBV28 with TRBJ2-3; 9 positions match TRBD1. The CDR3 covers 17 residues. V was pared by 6 bases and J by 4 bases, with 14 bases of the junction left unmatched. From germline, CDR1 is MDHEN and CDR2 SYDVKM. The CDR3 DNA reads as TGTGCCAGCAGAAAGGAACTAACAGGGGGCAGCGCAGATACGCAGTATTTT. Protein sequence: CASRKELTGGSADTQYF.

V is TRBV12-5 and J is TRBJ2-7; 8 positions match TRBD1. Germline CDR1 reads LGHNT; CDR2 reads FRNRAP. This CDR3 is 12 amino acids long. CDR3 DNA sequence: TGTGCCAGCCGGACAGGGATGTACGAGCAGTACTTC. Its translation is CASRTGMYEQYF.

This chain connects TRBV11-3 to TRBJ1-5, with D possibly being TRBD1 (6 bases). V lost 5 bases and J lost 1, with 12 bases in between. The CDR3 spans 15 residues. Germline values: CDR1 SGHNT, CDR2 YENEEA. The CDR3 protein is CASSGAGTSNQPQHF. Written as DNA, the CDR3 is TGTGCCAGCAGCGGGGCCGGGACAAGCAATCAGCCCCAGCATTTT.

The chain carries TRBV11-3 and TRBJ2-7, with D perhaps matching TRBD2 (6 bases). Trimming removed 3 bases at V and 5 bases at J, with 17 bases between. Germline V gene lookup returns CDR1 SGHNT and CDR2 YENEEA. This CDR3 has 15 amino acids. The CDR3 DNA reads TGTGCCAGCAGCTTGGGGGGTGACAGCTACGACGAGCAGTACTTC. The encoded protein is CASSLGGDSYDEQYF.

The genes are TRBV19 and TRBJ1-1; D not certain. V was cut by 1 base and J by 4 bases, with 7 bases left in between. The CDR3 runs to 13 residues. Per germline, CDR1 LNHDA and CDR2 SQIVND (reference sequence). In DNA form, the CDR3 reads TGTGCCAGTAGTATAGCCAGGAGCACTGAAGCTTTCTTT. This translates into CASSIARSTEAFF.

The CDR3 protein is CASSRTGQAGTEAFF. CDR3 nucleotides: TGTGCCAGCAGCCGGACGGGACAGGCTGGCACTGAAGCTTTCTTT. V usage is TRBV11-3 and J usage is TRBJ1-1; 8 bases align to TRBD1. This CDR3 is 15 amino acids long. Unmatched junction bases numbered 9, after V lost 5 bases and J lost 4 bases. CDR1 is SGHNT and CDR2 is YENEEA in the germline V gene.

This clone was seen just once. DNA for the CDR3: TGTGCCAGCCTACCGGGACTCAATAGCAATCAGCCCCAGCATTTT. Translating gives CASLPGLNSNQPQHF. The chain joins TRBV19 to TRBJ1-5; a possible D gene is TRBD1 (5 bases). The CDR3 runs to 15 residues. The germline gives CDR1 LNHDA, CDR2 SQIVND (reference sequence). The V end was cut by 9 bases, the J end by 0 bases, with 15 bases between.

The chain recombines TRBV5-1 with TRBJ2-5, with D possibly being TRBD1 (5 bases). Germline CDR1 is SGHRS and CDR2 is YFSETQ. The CDR3 loop spans 16 amino acids. Between the trimmed V and J ends, which lost 2 bases and 1 base, there was a span of 15 bases. The CDR3 protein is CASSFSTGIIQETQYF. The CDR3 nucleotides are TGCGCCAGCAGCTTCTCTACAGGCATCATCCAAGAGACCCAGTACTTC.

CDR3 DNA sequence: TGTGCAAGTCGCCCCCAAGGTTCGGAGACCCAGTACTTC. Translation: CASRPQGSETQYF. The chain is built from TRBV7-8 and TRBJ2-5; D not resolved. Germline V CDR1 and CDR2: SGHVS, FQNEAQ. This CDR3 region has 13 residues.

This clone was seen a few times. The chain joins TRBV10-2 to TRBJ2-1, with D possibly matching TRBD1 (6 bases). With 3 bases removed from V and 6 bases from J, the gap between germline ends came to 15 bases. Per the germline V gene, CDR1 is WSHSY and CDR2 is SAAADI. There are 15 residues in the CDR3. CDR3 coding DNA: TGCGCCAGCAGTGAACCCAGGGGAAATCTCAATGAGCAGTTCTTC. Residues: CASSEPRGNLNEQFF.